This T cell receptor beta chain stems from a study of T-cell memory formation after mild COVID-19 (dated by TCRdb to the early 2020s). Background on the whole study: TCR sequence clusters from the two donors were found to be largely donor specific. T-cell clones expanding and contracting after mild COVID-19 in two donors were tracked by longitudinal TCRalpha and TCRbeta repertoire sequencing. The cohort comprised two young, previously healthy adult volunteers, one female and one male.

Data came from an Illumina NovaSeq 6000. Using 5'RACE with constant-segment primers, TCRalpha and TCRbeta cDNA libraries were constructed, with sample barcodes and unique molecular identifiers added in the process. RNA was extracted from every sample with Trizol reagent. Amplification of the libraries took two PCR steps, and the second step added a second sample barcode plus Illumina TruSeq adapters. Libraries were sequenced on an Illumina NovaSeq with 2 x 150 bp paired-end reads. In the original analysis: The reads were demultiplexed and collapsed into UMI-guided consensus sequences using migec v1.2.7. Using mixcr v2.1.11, UMI consensuses were aligned to TRA and TRB V and J templates and then assembled into clonotypes. Clonotypes were classified as expanded or contracted when called significant by both edgeR and NoisET, with noise models trained on biological replicates. edgeR calls used a false discovery rate-adjusted p below 0.01 and a log2 fold-change threshold of 1. As an exploratory analysis of dynamics, max-normalized trajectories of the 1000 most abundant clonotypes were examined with PCA combined with hierarchical clustering. Each responding clone was given a CD4 or CD8 phenotype based on the CD4+ and CD8+ repertoires, which had been sequenced separately. The public reads were run again by TCRdb, first through fastp at Q25 and then through MiXCR, and only productive beta chains were kept. One record per CDR3 amino acid sequence lists the most common genes and DNA. These V and J calls rely on TCRdb rather than the paper's analysis. This sample gives 200,000 to 300,000 distinct CDR3 sequences in total; approximately 15% of them show up just once. Together, the top ten hold 2% to 2.5% of the sample.

Ficoll-Paque density gradient centrifugation was used to isolate PBMCs. A remark on this clonotype: Its antigen is currently not known. It has no much larger one-base neighbor in the sample; base qualities were not kept.

CDR1 MNHEY and CDR2 SVGEGT are derived from the germline V gene. The CDR3 numbers 15 residues from cysteine through phenylalanine. Only the CDR3 DNA stays, 45 bases, in frame from base 1. The junction shows trimming of 6 bases on V and 0 bases on J, plus 14 bases between the germline ends. Broader findings and caveats from the paper: Some responding clones were detected in pre-infection memory, suggesting pre-existing cross-reactive memory T cells joined the SARS-CoV-2 response. From day 15 to 85, contracting clones showed balanced CD4/CD8 phenotypes, whereas a second wave of clones that expanded from day 15 to 37 leaned towards CD4+. SARS-CoV-2 specificity of the second-wave clones peaking on day 37 was not confirmed. Only a couple of mild cases were covered in the study, and larger cohorts including severe cases with pre-infection samples were considered necessary. Contracting CD4+ clones appeared mostly in the CM and EM memory subsets, whereas CD8+ clones were enriched in EMRA.

This clonotype was obtained from an adult woman who had mild COVID-19 (a few samples of this study predate the infection). The sample titles of this study are shuffled in the database, so cell type and time point are left out; the donor was told from shared clones. Sequencing used PBMCs or a T cell subset sorted from them (not recorded which). The rearranged segments are TRBV6-2 or TRBV6-3 and TRBJ1-1; a tentative D match to TRBD1 spans 5 bases. The CDR3 in this case is CASSSTLTVNTEAFF. The bases read TGTGCCAGCAGCTCGACCCTGACAGTGAACACTGAAGCTTTCTTT.